Described below is a single T cell receptor (beta chain) sequence and its context. V was clipped by 6 bases and J by 0 bases, with 12 bases between them. The germline V gene encodes CDR1 ENHRY and CDR2 SYGVKD. The CDR3 is made up of 15 amino acids. The naive CD8 population came from CD45RO-negative cells selected for CCR7, without terminally differentiated effector memory CD45RA+ cells. The sample belongs to a study of shared clonotypes between healthy human individuals. In the study's own analysis: Filtering differed for immunoSEQ, which gave only junction sequences without quality scores. TCRdb's table, derived via immunoSEQ multiplex PCR, lists solely in-frame clones and lacks some. V and J calls plus clone size are reproduced from that table; the DNA served to infer D and trimming. Of about 2.2 million clones listed, roughly 93% are singletons.

Sample: naive CD8+ T cells from PBMCs. V usage is TRBV10-3 and J usage is TRBJ2-1; D perhaps matches TRBD1 (7 bases). This clonotype was sampled from a man between 18 and 29 years old in good health. Some clones in this sample may be carry-over from other donors' samples. As DNA, the CDR3 is TGTGCCATCAGCAGGGGGGAAAGCTCCTACAATGAGCAGTTCTTC. This encodes CAISRGESSYNEQFF.